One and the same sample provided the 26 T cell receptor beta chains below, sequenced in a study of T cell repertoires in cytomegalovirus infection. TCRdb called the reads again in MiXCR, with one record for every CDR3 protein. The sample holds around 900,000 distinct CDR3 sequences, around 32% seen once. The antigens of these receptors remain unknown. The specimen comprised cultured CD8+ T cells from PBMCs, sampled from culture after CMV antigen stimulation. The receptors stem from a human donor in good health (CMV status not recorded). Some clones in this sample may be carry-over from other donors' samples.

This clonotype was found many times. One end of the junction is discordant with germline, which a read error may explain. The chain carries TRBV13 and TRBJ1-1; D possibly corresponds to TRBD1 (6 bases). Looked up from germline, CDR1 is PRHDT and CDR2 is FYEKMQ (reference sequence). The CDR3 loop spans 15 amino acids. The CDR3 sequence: CASALTQGGTLGMNF. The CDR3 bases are TGTGCCAGCGCGCTTACCCAAGGGGGAACCCTAGGGATGAACTTT.

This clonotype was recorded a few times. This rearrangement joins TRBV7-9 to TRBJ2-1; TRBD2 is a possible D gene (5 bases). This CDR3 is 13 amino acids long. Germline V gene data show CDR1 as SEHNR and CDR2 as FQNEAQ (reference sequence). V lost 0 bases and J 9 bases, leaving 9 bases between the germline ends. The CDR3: CASSLAGVLEQFF. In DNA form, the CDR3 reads TGTGCCAGCAGCTTAGCCGGGGTTCTTGAGCAGTTCTTC.

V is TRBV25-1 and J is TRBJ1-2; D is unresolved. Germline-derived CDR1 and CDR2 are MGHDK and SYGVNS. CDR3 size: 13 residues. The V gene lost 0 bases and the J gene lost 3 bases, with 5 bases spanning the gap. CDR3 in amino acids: CASSEYEHYGYTF. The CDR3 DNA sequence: TGTGCCAGCAGTGAATACGAGCACTATGGCTACACCTTC.

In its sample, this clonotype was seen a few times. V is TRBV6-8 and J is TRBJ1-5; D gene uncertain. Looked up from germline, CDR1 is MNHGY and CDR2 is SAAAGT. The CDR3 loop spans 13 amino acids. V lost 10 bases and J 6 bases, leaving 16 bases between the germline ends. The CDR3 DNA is TGTGCCAACAGCCCCTTTGCCGGTCAGCCCCAGCATTTT. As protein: CANSPFAGQPQHF.

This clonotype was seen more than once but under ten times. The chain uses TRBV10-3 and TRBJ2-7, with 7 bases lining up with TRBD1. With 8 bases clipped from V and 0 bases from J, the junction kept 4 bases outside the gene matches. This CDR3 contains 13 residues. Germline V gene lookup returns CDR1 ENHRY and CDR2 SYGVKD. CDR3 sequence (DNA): TGTGCCATCGGGACAGACCTCTCCTACGAGCAGTACGTC. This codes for CAIGTDLSYEQYV.

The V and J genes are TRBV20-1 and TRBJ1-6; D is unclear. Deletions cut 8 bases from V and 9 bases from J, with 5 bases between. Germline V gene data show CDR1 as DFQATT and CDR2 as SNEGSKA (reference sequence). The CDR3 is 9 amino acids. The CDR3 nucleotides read TGCAGTCCCGGTTCACCCCTCCACTTT. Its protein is CSPGSPLHF.

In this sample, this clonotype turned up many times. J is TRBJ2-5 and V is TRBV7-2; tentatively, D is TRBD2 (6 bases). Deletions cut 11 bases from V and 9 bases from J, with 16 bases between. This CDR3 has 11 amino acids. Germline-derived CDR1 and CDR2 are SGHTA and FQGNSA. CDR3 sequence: CASPAGGAQYF. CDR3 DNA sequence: TGTGCCTCCCCCGCCGGAGGGGCCCAGTACTTC. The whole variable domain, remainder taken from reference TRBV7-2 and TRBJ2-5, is GAGVSQSPSNKVTEKGKDVELRCDPISGHTALYWYRQSLGQGLEFLIYFQGNSAPDKSGLPSDRFSAERTGGSVSTLTIQRTQQEDSAVYLCASPAGGAQYFGPGTRLLVL.

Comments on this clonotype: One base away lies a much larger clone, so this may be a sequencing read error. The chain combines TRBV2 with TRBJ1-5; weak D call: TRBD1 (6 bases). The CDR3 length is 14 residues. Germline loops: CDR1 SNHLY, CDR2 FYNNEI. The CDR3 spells CANSFGGGGQPQHF. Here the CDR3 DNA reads TGTGCCAACAGTTTTGGGGGGGGCGGCCAGCCCCAGCATTTT.

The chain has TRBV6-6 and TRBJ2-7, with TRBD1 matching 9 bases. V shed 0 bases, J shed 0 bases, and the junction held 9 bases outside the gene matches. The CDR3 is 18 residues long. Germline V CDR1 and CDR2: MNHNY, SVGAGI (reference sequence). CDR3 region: CASSYSRTGTGSSYEQYV. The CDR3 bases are TGTGCCAGCAGTTACTCCCGCACCGGGACAGGGAGCTCCTACGAGCAGTACGTC.

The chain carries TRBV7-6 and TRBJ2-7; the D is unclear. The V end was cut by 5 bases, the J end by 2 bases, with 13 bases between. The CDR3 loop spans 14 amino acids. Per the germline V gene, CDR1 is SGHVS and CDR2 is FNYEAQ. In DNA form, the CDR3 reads TGTGCCAGCAGCACTATGGACGGTACCTACGAGCAGTACTTC. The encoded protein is CASSTMDGTYEQYF.

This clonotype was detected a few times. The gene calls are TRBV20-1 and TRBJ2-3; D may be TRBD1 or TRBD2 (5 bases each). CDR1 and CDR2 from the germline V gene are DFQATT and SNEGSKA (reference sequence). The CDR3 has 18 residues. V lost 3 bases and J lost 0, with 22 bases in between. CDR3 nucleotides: TGCAGTGCTAGGTCTCAAACGGGGCCCGGCCCTAGCACAGATACGCAGTATTTT. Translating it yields CSARSQTGPGPSTDTQYF.

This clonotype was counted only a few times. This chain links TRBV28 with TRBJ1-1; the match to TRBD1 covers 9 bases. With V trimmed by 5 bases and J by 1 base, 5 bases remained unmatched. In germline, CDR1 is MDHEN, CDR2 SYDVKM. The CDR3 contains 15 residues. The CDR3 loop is CASSADRGWNTEAFF. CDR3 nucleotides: TGTGCCAGCAGTGCGGACAGGGGCTGGAACACTGAAGCTTTCTTT. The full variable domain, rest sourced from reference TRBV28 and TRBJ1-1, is DVKVTQSSRYLVKRTGEKVFLECVQDMDHENMFWYRQDPGLGLRLIYFSYDVKMKEKGDIPEGYSVSREKKERFSLILESASTNQTSMYLCASSADRGWNTEAFFGQGTRLTVV.

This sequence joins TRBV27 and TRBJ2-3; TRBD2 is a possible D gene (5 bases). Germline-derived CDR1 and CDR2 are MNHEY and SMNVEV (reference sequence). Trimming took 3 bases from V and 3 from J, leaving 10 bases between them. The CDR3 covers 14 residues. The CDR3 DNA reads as TGTGCCAGCAGTTTGCGTAGGAGGACAGATACGCAGTATTTT. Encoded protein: CASSLRRRTDTQYF.

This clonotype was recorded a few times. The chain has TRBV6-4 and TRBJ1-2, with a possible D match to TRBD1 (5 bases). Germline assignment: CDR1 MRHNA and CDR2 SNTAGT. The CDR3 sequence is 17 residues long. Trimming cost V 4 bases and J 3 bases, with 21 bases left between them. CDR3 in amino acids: CASSGVPDSNYYYGYTF. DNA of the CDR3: TGTGCCAGCAGTGGTGTACCAGACAGCAATTATTACTATGGCTACACCTTC.

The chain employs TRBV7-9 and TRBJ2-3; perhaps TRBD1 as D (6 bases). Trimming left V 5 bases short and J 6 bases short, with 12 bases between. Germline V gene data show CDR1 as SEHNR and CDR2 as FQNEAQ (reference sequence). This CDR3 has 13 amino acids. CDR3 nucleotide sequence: TGTGCCAGCAGCCAGGGACAACTTGATACGCAGTATTTT. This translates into CASSQGQLDTQYF.

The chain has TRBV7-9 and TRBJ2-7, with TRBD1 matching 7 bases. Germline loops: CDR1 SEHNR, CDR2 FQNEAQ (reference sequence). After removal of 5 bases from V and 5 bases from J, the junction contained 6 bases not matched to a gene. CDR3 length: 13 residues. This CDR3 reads CASSLHDRDEQYF. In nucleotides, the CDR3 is TGTGCCAGCAGCCTCCACGACAGGGACGAGCAGTACTTC.

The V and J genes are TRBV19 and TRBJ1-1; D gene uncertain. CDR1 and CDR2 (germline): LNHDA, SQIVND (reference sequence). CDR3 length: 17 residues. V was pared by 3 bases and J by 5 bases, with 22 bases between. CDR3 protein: CASSISFSGEFVTEAFF. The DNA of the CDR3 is TGTGCCAGTAGTATTTCCTTCTCGGGTGAGTTCGTAACTGAAGCTTTCTTT.

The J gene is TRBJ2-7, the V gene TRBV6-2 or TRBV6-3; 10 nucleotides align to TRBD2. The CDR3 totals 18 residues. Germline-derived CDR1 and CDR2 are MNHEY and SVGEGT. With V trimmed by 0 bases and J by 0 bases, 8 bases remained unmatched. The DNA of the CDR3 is TGTGCCAGCAGTTACTCGAGGCTAGCGGGGGCCCCCTCCTACGAGCAGTACGTC. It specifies CASSYSRLAGAPSYEQYV.

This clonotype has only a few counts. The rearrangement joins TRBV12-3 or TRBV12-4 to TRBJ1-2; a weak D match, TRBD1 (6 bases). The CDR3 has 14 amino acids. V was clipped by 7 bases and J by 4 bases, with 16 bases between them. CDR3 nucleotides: TGTGCCAGCACCCGGGGGCCCGGCGGCTATGGCTACACCTTC. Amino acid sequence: CASTRGPGGYGYTF.

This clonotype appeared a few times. In DNA, the CDR3 is TGTGCCAGCAGTCTGGGACAGGGACTTGGCTACACCTTC. It specifies CASSLGQGLGYTF. This chain uses TRBV6-5 with TRBJ1-2; TRBD1 aligns across 9 bases. CDR1 and CDR2 from the germline V gene are MNHEY and SVGAGI. V dropped 5 bases and J dropped 7; count of bases not matched to a gene: 5. There are 13 residues in the CDR3.

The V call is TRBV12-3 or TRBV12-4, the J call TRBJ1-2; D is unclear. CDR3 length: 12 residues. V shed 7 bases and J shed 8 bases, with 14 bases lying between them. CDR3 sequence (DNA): TGTGCCAGCAAGGACTGGGTGCGCGGCTACACCTTC. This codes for CASKDWVRGYTF.

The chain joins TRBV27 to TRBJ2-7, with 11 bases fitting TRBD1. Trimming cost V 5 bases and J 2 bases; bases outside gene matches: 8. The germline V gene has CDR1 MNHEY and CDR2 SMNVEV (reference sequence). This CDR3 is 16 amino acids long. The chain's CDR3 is CASSVSRDRGTYEQYF. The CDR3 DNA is TGTGCCAGCAGTGTTAGCCGGGACAGGGGGACCTACGAGCAGTACTTC.

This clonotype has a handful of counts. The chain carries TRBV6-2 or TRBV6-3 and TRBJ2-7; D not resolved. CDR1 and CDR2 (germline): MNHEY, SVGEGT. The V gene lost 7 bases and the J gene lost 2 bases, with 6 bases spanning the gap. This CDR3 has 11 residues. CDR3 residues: CASTNAYEQYV. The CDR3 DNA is TGTGCCAGCACAAACGCCTACGAGCAGTACGTC.

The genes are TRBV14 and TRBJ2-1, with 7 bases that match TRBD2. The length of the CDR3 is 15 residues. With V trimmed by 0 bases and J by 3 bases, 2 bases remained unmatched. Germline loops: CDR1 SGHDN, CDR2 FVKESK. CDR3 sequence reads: CASSQEWGGYNEQFF. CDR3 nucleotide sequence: TGTGCCAGCAGCCAAGAGTGGGGGGGCTACAATGAGCAGTTCTTC.

The CDR3 DNA follows: TGTGCCAACAATCATCTTGGGGACAGGGGGTACGAGCAGTACGTC. Its translation: CANNHLGDRGYEQYV. The chain uses TRBV7-3 and TRBJ2-7, with 11 positions matching TRBD1. The CDR3 runs 15 residues. Losses at the gene ends were 10 bases for V and 4 bases for J; bases not matched to a gene: 12. Germline CDR1 SGHTA, CDR2 FQGTGA.

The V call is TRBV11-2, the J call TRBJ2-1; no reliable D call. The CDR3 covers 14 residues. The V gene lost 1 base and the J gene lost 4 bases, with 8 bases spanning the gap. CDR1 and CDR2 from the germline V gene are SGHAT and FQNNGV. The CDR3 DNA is TGTGCCAGCAGCTTAGGTCCGGAATACAATGAGCAGTTCTTC. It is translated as CASSLGPEYNEQFF.